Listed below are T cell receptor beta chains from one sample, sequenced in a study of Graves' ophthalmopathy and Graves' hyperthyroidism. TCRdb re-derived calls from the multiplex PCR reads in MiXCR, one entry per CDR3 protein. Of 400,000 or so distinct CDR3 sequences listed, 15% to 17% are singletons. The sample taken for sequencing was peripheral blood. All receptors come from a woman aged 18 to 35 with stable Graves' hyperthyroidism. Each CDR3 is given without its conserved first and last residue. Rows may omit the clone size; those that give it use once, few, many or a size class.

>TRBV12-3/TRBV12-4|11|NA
ASSGTGPTEAF
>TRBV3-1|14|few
ASSQDSGPRPYEQY
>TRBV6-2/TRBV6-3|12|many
ASSLNRGSYEQY
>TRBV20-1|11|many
SATPFREGGYT
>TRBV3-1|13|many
ASSQDGVAGVTQY
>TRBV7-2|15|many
ASSLVLAGAVTYEQY
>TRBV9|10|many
ASSVDGQEAF
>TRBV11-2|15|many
ASSTGTSGGMQETQY
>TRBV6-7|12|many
ASSSRTGIGGYT
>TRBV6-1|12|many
ASRSRDREETQY
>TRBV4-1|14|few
ASSQAVGQAKNIQY
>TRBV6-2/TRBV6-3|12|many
ASRCGTRNTEAF
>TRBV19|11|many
ASSLDRSSPLH
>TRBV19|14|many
ASSIWDRPANTEAF
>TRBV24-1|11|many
ATSGGTAYGYT
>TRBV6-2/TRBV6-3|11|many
ASSWDTNYGCT
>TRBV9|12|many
ASSVDGYNSPLH
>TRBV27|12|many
ASSSPGRSNIQY
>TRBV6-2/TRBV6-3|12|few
AGSSGLNTGELF
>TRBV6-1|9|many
SSWAGDEQY
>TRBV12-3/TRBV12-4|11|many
ASTQGGATPLH
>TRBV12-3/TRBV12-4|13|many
ASSFQLLAKNIQY
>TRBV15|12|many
ATSSRGASYEQY
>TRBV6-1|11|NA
ASNGRSSYEQY
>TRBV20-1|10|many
SAGTGYTEAF
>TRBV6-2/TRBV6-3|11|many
ASSTTGGVEQY
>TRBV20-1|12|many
SARPGGAQETQY
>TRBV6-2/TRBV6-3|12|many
ASTGTGANYGYT
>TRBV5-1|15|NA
ASSLTTDRTSGNTIY
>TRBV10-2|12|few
ASSEGGGNYEQY
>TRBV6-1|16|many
ASSELPGGGPNTGELF
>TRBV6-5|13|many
ASSSLEGLNYGYT
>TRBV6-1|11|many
ASTTDRNQPQH
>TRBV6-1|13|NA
ASSEQTGEGYEQY
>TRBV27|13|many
ASSFFGDLSTEAF
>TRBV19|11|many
ASSMLRGTEAF
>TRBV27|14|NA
ASSSEGFPGNQPQH
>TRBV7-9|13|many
ASSNLQGRNTEAF
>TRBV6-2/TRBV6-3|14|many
ASSYPGTDNTGELF
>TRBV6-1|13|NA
ASSATEGVSYEQY
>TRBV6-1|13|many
ASSLGAGARETQY
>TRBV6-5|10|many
ASTGASVPQH
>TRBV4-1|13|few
ASSQEMGGNTEAF
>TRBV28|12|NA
ASRQTGGGQPQH
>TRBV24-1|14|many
ATSDLGAGGAYEQY
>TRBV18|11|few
ASSPRGNVGYT
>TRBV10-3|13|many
AIKDERGQGYGYT
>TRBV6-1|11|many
ASRQVEDYGYT
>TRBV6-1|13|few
ASSAQGALTDTQY
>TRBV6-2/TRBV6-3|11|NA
ASREQGAGEAF